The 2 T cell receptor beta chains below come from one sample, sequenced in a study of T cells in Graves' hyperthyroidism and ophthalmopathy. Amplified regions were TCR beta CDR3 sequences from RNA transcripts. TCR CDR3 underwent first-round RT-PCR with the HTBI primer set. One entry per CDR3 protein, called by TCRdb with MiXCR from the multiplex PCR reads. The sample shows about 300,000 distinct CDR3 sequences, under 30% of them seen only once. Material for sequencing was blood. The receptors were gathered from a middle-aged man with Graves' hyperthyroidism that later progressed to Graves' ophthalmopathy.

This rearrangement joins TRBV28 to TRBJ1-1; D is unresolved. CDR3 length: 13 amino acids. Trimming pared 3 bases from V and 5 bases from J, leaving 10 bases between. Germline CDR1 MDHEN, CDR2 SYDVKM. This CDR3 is CASSLLLETEAFF. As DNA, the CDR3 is TGTGCCAGCAGTTTGCTCCTCGAAACTGAAGCTTTCTTT.

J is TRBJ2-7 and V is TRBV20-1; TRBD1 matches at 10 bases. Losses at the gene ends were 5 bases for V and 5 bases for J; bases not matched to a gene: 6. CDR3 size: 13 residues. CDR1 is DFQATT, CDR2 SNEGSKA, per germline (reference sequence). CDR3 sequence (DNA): TGCAGTGCTCAGGGGGACAGGGGCGACGAGCAGTACTTC. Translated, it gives CSAQGDRGDEQYF.